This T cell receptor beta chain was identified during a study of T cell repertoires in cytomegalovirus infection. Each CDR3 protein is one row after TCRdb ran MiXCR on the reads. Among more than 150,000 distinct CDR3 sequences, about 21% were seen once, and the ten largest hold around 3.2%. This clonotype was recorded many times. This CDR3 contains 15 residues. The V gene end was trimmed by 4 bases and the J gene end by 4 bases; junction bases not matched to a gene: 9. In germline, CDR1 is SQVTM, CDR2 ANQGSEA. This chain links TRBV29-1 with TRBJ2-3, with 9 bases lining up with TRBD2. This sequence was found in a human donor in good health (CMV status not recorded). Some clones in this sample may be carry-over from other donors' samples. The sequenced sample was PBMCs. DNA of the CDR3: TGCAGCGTTGTTCTTAGCGGGGGAAGGGCAGATACGCAGTATTTT. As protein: CSVVLSGGRADTQYF.